This T cell receptor (beta chain) came from a study of CD8 T cells in Susac syndrome. In blood CD8+ and CD4+ T cells, TCR beta underwent sequencing. FACS enriched CD8+ TEMRA cells, while bulk CD8+ and CD4+ were negatively isolated. Germline lookup yields CDR1 SQVTM and CDR2 ANQGSEA. The CDR3 consists of 12 residues. The germline V and J ends were trimmed by 5 bases and 5 bases, with 12 bases remaining between them. With random hexamers, 0.5 to 1 ug RNA was reverse transcribed. A multiplex approach, immunoSEQ multiplex PCR, amplified TCR beta CDR3 across 54 Vbeta and 13 Jbeta. TCRdb used MiXCR to reprocess the immunoSEQ multiplex PCR reads, holding one entry per CDR3 protein. Among a few hundred thousand distinct CDR3 sequences listed, over 75% were seen once.

This clonotype was sampled from a human donor with multiple sclerosis. The chain couples TRBV29-1 to TRBJ1-2; maybe TRBD1 (6 bases). The sample comprised CD8+ T cells from PBMCs. CDR3 in DNA: TGCAGCGTTACCGACAGGCTTTATGGCTACACCTTC. Protein: CSVTDRLYGYTF.